This TCR beta chain was sequenced in a study of T cell changes during pregnancy in multiple sclerosis. This CDR3 has 11 amino acids. Germline CDR1 SNHLY, CDR2 FYNNEI. To note about this clone: Compared with germline, one end of the junction differs, possibly owing to a read error.

Clones were sequenced by immunoSEQ multiplex PCR, and TCRdb holds only the in-frame ones, with some missing. This table has roughly 100,000 clones, 75% to 95% appearing once. This material consisted of peripheral blood, taken after pregnancy. This clonotype was obtained from a female donor in good health, enrolled as a control in a pregnancy study. V usage is TRBV2 and J usage is TRBJ2-1; TRBD2 might be the D (6 bases). CDR3: CGTSSYNEQFF. The CDR3 coding sequence is TGCGGGACTTCCTCCTACAATGAGCAGTTCTTC.